This paragraph reports one T cell receptor beta chain. This record comes from a study of T cells after yellow fever vaccination. There are 13 residues in the CDR3. With V trimmed by 6 bases and J by 6 bases, 4 bases remained unmatched. From germline, CDR1 is ENHRY and CDR2 SYGVKD. Via MiXCR, TCRdb re-called the 5' RACE reads, giving one row per CDR3 protein. Of about 310,000 distinct CDR3 sequences in the sample, less than 4.5% are singletons; the top ten hold around 22%. Sample: PBMCs, taken on the day of the yellow fever booster vaccination. This receptor was taken from a man aged 18 to 29 who received the YFV17D yellow fever vaccine. The chain recombines TRBV10-3 with TRBJ1-5; TRBD1 aligns across 8 bases. DNA for the CDR3: TGTGCCATCAGGCAGGGGGCTGGTCAGCCCCAGCATTTT. This gives the protein CAIRQGAGQPQHF.